Below, 9 T cell receptor beta chains from the same sample are listed, as sequenced in a study of T cells in Graves' hyperthyroidism and ophthalmopathy. What was amplified from RNA transcripts were TCR beta CDR3 regions. Primed by the HTBI set, a first-round RT-PCR was run on the TCR CDR3. MiXCR, run by TCRdb on the multiplex PCR reads, gives a single entry per CDR3 protein. The table lists hundreds of thousands of distinct CDR3 sequences, 38% of them singletons. Sequencing was done on a sample of blood. These receptors came from a man aged 18 to 30 with Graves' hyperthyroidism.

This clonotype was observed many times. This chain connects TRBV7-2 to TRBJ1-3, with a weak D call TRBD1 (5 bases). Trimming took 5 bases from V and 1 from J, leaving 9 bases between them. The CDR3 has 14 amino acids. Looked up from germline, CDR1 is SGHTA and CDR2 is FQGNSA. The CDR3 nucleotides are TGTGCCAGCAGCACCGGGACTTCTGGAAACACCATATATTTT. It translates to CASSTGTSGNTIYF.

This clonotype showed up many times. The genes are TRBV24-1 and TRBJ2-2, with D perhaps matching TRBD1 (6 bases). V was shortened by 4 bases and J by 5 bases, with 16 bases between the two germline ends. Germline values: CDR1 KGHDR, CDR2 SFDVKD. The length of the CDR3 is 16 residues. Here the CDR3 DNA reads TGTGCCACCAGTGACTCCCACAGGGTTGAGACCGGGGAGCTGTTTTTT. It translates to CATSDSHRVETGELFF.

The CDR3 loop reads CASSELGGGPYEQYF. CDR3 DNA: TGTGCCAGCAGTGAACTTGGGGGAGGGCCCTACGAGCAGTACTTC. The chain recombines TRBV2 with TRBJ2-7; 7 bases are shared with TRBD2. Germline V gives CDR1 SNHLY, CDR2 FYNNEI. V was clipped by 2 bases and J by 2 bases; unmatched bases: 6. There are 15 residues in the CDR3.

The sample holds a few counts of this clonotype. The gene calls are TRBV10-3 and TRBJ1-5; TRBD1 agrees at 10 bases. CDR1 ENHRY and CDR2 SYGVKD come from the germline V gene. The CDR3 covers 15 residues. The trim removed 10 bases at V and 2 bases at J, leaving 8 bases unmatched. DNA of the CDR3: TGTGCCACCGGGACAGGGGTGGTAGGCAATCAGCCCCAGCATTTT. This codes for CATGTGVVGNQPQHF.

This clonotype appeared a few times. V gene TRBV25-1 combines with J gene TRBJ1-1, with 7 bases matching TRBD1. This CDR3 region has 14 residues. Germline loops: CDR1 MGHDK, CDR2 SYGVNS. V lost 5 bases, J lost 2 bases, and 5 bases stayed unmatched. The CDR3 coding sequence is TGTGCCAGCAGTATGGGACAGCTTAACACTGAAGCTTTCTTT. Translated, it gives CASSMGQLNTEAFF.

Regarding this clonotype: A much larger clone differs by one base, so this may be a read error. The chain couples TRBV29-1 to TRBJ1-4; TRBD1 aligns across 11 bases. This CDR3 has 15 amino acids. From germline, CDR1 is SQVTM and CDR2 ANQGSEA. This CDR3 is CSVEDSGTGGENLFF. The DNA of the CDR3 is TGCAGCGTTGAAGATAGCGGGACAGGGGGTGAAAACCTGTTTTTT.

The CDR3 loop is CASSLSGTQPGYTF. In DNA, the CDR3 is TGCGCCAGCAGCTTGTCCGGGACACAACCGGGCTACACCTTC. The chain joins TRBV5-1 to TRBJ1-2; TRBD1 might be the D (6 bases). This CDR3 has 14 amino acids. Germline CDR1 reads SGHRS; CDR2 reads YFSETQ. V was clipped by 1 base and J by 8 bases, with 15 bases between them.

Concerning this clonotype: A much more abundant neighbour one base away suggests this may be a read error. The missing conserved phenylalanine or tryptophan at the end of this CDR3 makes a read error likely. CDR3 DNA sequence: TGCAGCGTTTCCCCGAGGGGGGGCGGGTACGAGCAGTACCTC. Encoded protein: CSVSPRGGGYEQYL. V gene TRBV29-1 combines with J gene TRBJ2-7; D possibly corresponds to TRBD2 (7 bases). This CDR3 is built from 14 residues. Germline values: CDR1 SQVTM, CDR2 ANQGSEA. Trimming pared 5 bases from V and 4 bases from J, leaving 18 bases between.

The V gene is TRBV10-3, the J gene TRBJ2-5, with D unresolved. Trimming shortened V by 6 bases and J by 2 bases, and 13 bases separated the two germline ends. CDR1 is ENHRY, CDR2 SYGVKD, per germline. The CDR3 spans 14 residues. The CDR3 region is CAIRPPAHQETQYF. The CDR3 bases are TGTGCCATCAGACCCCCGGCCCATCAAGAGACCCAGTACTTC.